Listed below are T cell receptor beta chains from one sample, sequenced in a study of shared clonotypes between healthy human individuals. Only in-frame clones appear in the TCRdb table, and some are missing; sequencing was by immunoSEQ multiplex PCR. The sample lists 490,000 or so clones, roughly 85% seen once, with about an eighth in the top ten. The sequenced material came from PBMCs. The source of these receptors is a woman aged 40 to 55 in good health. Some clones in this sample may be carry-over from other donors' samples. Each CDR3 is given with its conserved first and last residue. Fields, in order: clone size, J gene, V gene, CDR3 protein. Clone size is not always given. Where it is, it says once, few, many or a class for expanded clones.

>.|TRBJ1-1|TRBV16
CASSQDRDTEAFF
>.|TRBJ2-1|TRBV7-9
CASSPTAVHEQFF
>few|TRBJ2-7|TRBV27
CASSIKTSSYEQYF
>once|TRBJ1-1|TRBV28
CASSFGGTMNTEAFF
>.|TRBJ1-1|TRBV19
CASSPGQVNTEAFF
>.|TRBJ2-1|TRBV11-3
CASSLDRPGNEQFF
>.|TRBJ1-2|TRBV6-1
CASSPGTGYGYTF
>few|TRBJ2-1|TRBV6-4
CASSEGLAEPNEQFF
>.|TRBJ2-4|TRBV30
CAWSGTLAKNIQYF
>.|TRBJ2-7|TRBV27
CASSLSLAGVGEQYF
>.|TRBJ2-7|TRBV7-2
CASSPRSGDLSYEQYF
>.|TRBJ1-4|TRBV5-1
CASSPGKGTNEKLFF
>.|TRBJ1-1|TRBV18
CASSPISGAEAFF
>.|TRBJ1-2|TRBV7-9
CASTSGTSIWIYGYTF
>once|TRBJ2-3|TRBV9
CASSPRGYLRGSGGTDTQYF
>.|TRBJ2-5|TRBV7-2
CASSLILAGGVETQYF
>.|TRBJ2-3|TRBV6-5
CASSYEAGTGTDTQYF
>.|TRBJ2-1|TRBV19
CASSPWTSGTNEQFF
>.|TRBJ1-6|TRBV30
CAWSVLQGNSPLHF
>.|TRBJ1-2|TRBV19
CASTRTQGGNYGYTF
>.|TRBJ2-1|TRBV5-6
CAGGNEQFF
>.|TRBJ2-7|TRBV28
CASSPGQTYEQYF
>.|TRBJ1-3|TRBV14
CASSQEWQNTIYF
>.|TRBJ1-2|TRBV28
CASSLPGDTYGYTF
>.|TRBJ1-5|TRBV19
CASRFGLNQPQHF
>.|TRBJ2-6|TRBV7-2
CASSIDPASGANVLTF
>.|TRBJ2-5|TRBV28
CASRMGGKETQYF
>few|TRBJ1-1|TRBV4-1
CASSQEPGGWTEAFF
>.|TRBJ2-7|TRBV6-1
CASRTSGSIYEQYF
>.|TRBJ2-7|TRBV9
CASSSQGGRYEQYF
>few|TRBJ1-1|TRBV28
CASSLGANTEAFF
>once|TRBJ2-1|TRBV5-4
CASSPTLAASYNEQFF
>few|TRBJ2-7|TRBV7-2
CALGSGSGEQYF
>.|TRBJ1-6|TRBV10-1
CASSENPTGDYNSPLHF
>.|TRBJ2-1|TRBV7-9
CASSPVEGIPGEQFF
>.|TRBJ2-3|TRBV5-1
CASSLAGVMTDTQYF
>few|TRBJ1-2|TRBV27
CASSSRTGRYGYTF
>.|TRBJ1-5|TRBV28
CASSIQQGFGNQPQHF
>.|TRBJ2-5|TRBV11-3
CASSLGMARQETQYF
>.|TRBJ2-2|TRBV15
CATSRLQGYGELFF
>.|TRBJ1-6|TRBV19
CASSIGTAAYNSPLHF
>.|TRBJ2-7|TRBV5-1
CASSTGTSGTDEQYF
>.|TRBJ2-7|TRBV30
CAWSDASGEQYF
>few|TRBJ1-6|TRBV11-2
CASSFINSPLHF
>.|TRBJ1-5|TRBV28
CASSSMSWLQPQHF
>.|TRBJ2-3|TRBV5-4
CASRGSPGQGGDTQYF
>.|TRBJ1-2|TRBV19
CASSNNRGRYTF
>.|TRBJ2-3|TRBV10-3
CAISGATSGDTDTQYF